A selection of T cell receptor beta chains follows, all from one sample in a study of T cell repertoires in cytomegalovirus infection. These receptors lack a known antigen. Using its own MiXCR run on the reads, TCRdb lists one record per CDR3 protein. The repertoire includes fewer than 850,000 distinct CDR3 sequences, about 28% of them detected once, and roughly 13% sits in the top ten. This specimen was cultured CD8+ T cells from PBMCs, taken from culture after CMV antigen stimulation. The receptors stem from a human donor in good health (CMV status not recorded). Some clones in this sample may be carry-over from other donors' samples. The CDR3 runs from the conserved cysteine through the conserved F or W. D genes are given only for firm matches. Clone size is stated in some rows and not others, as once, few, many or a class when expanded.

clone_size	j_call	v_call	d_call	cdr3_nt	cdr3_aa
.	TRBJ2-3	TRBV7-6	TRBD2	TGTGCCAGCAGCTTAGACAGCGGGGGGGCTGATACGCAGTATTTT	CASSLDSGGADTQYF
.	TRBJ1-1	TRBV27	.	TGTGCCAGCAATATCGGGCCGAACACTGAAGCTTTCTTT	CASNIGPNTEAFF
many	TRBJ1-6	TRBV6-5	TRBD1	TGTGCCAGCAGTTACTCCCAGGGGGCTAATTCACCCCTCCACTTT	CASSYSQGANSPLHF
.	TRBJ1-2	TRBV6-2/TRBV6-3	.	TGTGCCACCTCGATTGTGTATGGCTACACCTTC	CATSIVYGYTF
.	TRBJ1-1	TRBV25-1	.	TGTGCCAGCAGTGTTACAGGGCGGAACACTGAAGCTTTCTTT	CASSVTGRNTEAFF
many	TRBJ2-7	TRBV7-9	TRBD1	TGTGCCAGCAGCCCTGGGGACAGATCCAGATCCTACGAGCAGTACTTC	CASSPGDRSRSYEQYF
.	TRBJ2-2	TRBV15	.	TGTGCCACCAGCAGGACGTCAATGAACACCGGGGAGCTGTTTTTT	CATSRTSMNTGELFF
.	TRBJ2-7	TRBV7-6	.	TGTGCCAGCAGCCCCCCCGGGACACCCTCTTACGAGCAGTACTTC	CASSPPGTPSYEQYF
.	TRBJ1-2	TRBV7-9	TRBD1	TGTGCCAGCAGCTTGAGACAGGGAAGCCCCGCGGACTATGGCTACACCTTC	CASSLRQGSPADYGYTF
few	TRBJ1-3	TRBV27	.	TGTGCCAGCAGTCCTGGTGGGGACACCATATATTTT	CASSPGGDTIYF
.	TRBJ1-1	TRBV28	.	TGTGCCAGCACCACCTCTAGAGGGGTCACTGAAGCTTTCTTT	CASTTSRGVTEAFF
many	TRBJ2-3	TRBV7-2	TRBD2	TGTGCCAGCAGCTCCAATCGACTAGCGCCCATCACAGATACGCAGTATTTT	CASSSNRLAPITDTQYF
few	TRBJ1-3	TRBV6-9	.	TGTGCCCCAGAAGGGGTTATCTCTGGAAACACCATATATTTT	CAPEGVISGNTIYF
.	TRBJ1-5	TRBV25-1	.	TGTGCCAGCAGTAATGGGAACGGACAGCCCCAGCATTTT	CASSNGNGQPQHF
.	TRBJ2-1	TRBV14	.	TGTGCCAGCAGTACAGTCCGATATGAGCAGTTCTTC	CASSTVRYEQFF
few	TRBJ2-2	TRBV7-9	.	TGTGCCAGCAGCTCCGGGCGGGAGAACACCGGGGAGCTGTTTTTT	CASSSGRENTGELFF
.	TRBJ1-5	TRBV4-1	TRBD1	TGCGCCAGCAGCCGGGGGACAGTGAGCAATCAGCCCCAGCATTTT	CASSRGTVSNQPQHF
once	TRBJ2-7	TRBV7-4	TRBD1	TGTGCCAGCAGCTCCAGACGGGACAGTCCCTACGAGCAGTACTTC	CASSSRRDSPYEQYF
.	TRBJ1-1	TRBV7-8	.	TGTGCCAGCAGCTTAGGGGCCGGGGGCGGGGGCACTGAAGCTTTCTTT	CASSLGAGGGGTEAFF
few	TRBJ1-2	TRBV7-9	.	TGTGCCAGCAGCTTAGGGAATGGGGGCTACACCTTC	CASSLGNGGYTF
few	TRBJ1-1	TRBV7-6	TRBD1	TGTGCCAGCAGCCCTAGGGCAACAGGGGGTCTTTCTGAAGCTTTCTTT	CASSPRATGGLSEAFF
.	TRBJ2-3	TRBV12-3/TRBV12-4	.	TGTGCCAGCAGACCCGACACAACAGATACGCAGTATTTT	CASRPDTTDTQYF
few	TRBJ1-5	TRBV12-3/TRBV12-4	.	TGTGCCAGCTCACTGGGGGGGTGGTTTAGCAATCAGCCCCAGCATTTT	CASSLGGWFSNQPQHF
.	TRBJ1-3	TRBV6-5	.	TGTGCCAGCAGTTACTCGGATTACGCTGGAAACACCATATATTTT	CASSYSDYAGNTIYF
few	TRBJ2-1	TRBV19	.	TGTGCCAGTAGTATGCGGCCGACCCATGAGCAGTTCTTC	CASSMRPTHEQFF
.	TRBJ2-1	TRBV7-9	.	TGTGCCAGCAGCTCCAGGACACGGGGCCACAATGAGCAGTTCTTC	CASSSRTRGHNEQFF
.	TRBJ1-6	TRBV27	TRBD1	TGTGCCAGCAGTTTAAGGACAGGGGTTATTAATTCACCCCTCCACTTT	CASSLRTGVINSPLHF
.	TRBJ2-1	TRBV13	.	TGTGCCAGCAGCCAGAGACTAGTAGCGAATGAGCAGTTCTTC	CASSQRLVANEQFF
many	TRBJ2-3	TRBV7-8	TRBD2	TGTGCCAGCAGCTCTACCCATCTAGCGGGGAATCCGAAAGGGCAGTATTTT	CASSSTHLAGNPKGQYF
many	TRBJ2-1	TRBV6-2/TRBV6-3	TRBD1	TGTGCCAGCAGTTACCCCACGACAGGGGGTGCCCTCGATGAGCAGTTCTTC	CASSYPTTGGALDEQFF
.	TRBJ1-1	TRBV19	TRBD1	TGTGCCAGTAGTATTTGGCTGGCACAGGGGGAACCCACTGAAGCTTTCTTT	CASSIWLAQGEPTEAFF
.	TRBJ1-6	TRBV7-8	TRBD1	TGTGCCAGCAGCTACAGGGGGCAGGATTCACCCCTCCACTTT	CASSYRGQDSPLHF
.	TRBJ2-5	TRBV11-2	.	TGTGCCAGCAGCTTAGCGGGCAGCGTAGGAGCTCGGGAGACCCAGTACTTC	CASSLAGSVGARETQYF
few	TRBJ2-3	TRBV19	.	TGTGCCAGTAGTATAGATCTGGGAAAAACGCAGTATTTT	CASSIDLGKTQYF
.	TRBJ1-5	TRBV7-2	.	TGTGTCAGCAGCTTATCAGGGACGTTCGGCAATCAGCCCCAGCATTTT	CVSSLSGTFGNQPQHF
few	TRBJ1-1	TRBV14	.	TGTGCCAGCAGCCATGGCCGCCTCCTCGCTGAAGCTTTCTTT	CASSHGRLLAEAFF
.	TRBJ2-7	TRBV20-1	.	TGCAGTGCACATCTGGGGAGCGAGCAGTACTTC	CSAHLGSEQYF
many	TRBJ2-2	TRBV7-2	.	TGTGCCAGCAGCTTAAGCAGGCACACCGGGGAGCTGTTTTTT	CASSLSRHTGELFF
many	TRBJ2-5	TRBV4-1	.	TGCGCCAGCAGCCAAGAGGCTCCGGCAGTCGGAGAGACCCAGTACTTC	CASSQEAPAVGETQYF
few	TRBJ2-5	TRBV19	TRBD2	TGTGCCAGTAGTATCTGGCTAGCGGCGGGAGAGACCCAGTACTTC	CASSIWLAAGETQYF
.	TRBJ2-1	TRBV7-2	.	TGTGCCAGCAGCGCGGGAATGTACAATGAGCAGTTCTTC	CASSAGMYNEQFF
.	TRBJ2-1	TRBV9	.	TGTGCCAGCAGCGTAGCGACCACAGGCCCCCCATTGAATGAGCAGTTCTTC	CASSVATTGPPLNEQFF
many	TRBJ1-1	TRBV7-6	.	TGTGCCAGCAGCTTAGGATTTGGAGGGAACACTGAAGCTTTCTTT	CASSLGFGGNTEAFF
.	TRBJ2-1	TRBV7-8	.	TGTGCCAGCAGCTTAACCACTAGTTTCCATGAGCAGTTCTTC	CASSLTTSFHEQFF
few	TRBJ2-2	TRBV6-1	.	TGTGCCAGCAGGGACCCCGGGGAGCTGTTTTTT	CASRDPGELFF
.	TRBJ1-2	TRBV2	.	TGTGCCACCTGGGGGTCCACAGGGAATGGCTACACCTTC	CATWGSTGNGYTF
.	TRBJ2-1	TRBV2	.	TGTGCCGGTGTGAGCTCCTACAATGAGCAGTTCTTC	CAGVSSYNEQFF
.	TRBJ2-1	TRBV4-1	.	TGCGCCAGCAGCCAAGCGCTAGCCAGGAATGAGCAGTTCTTC	CASSQALARNEQFF
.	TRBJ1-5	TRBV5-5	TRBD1	TGTGCCAGCAGCTTCCGGGACAGGGGTCAGCCCCAGCATTTT	CASSFRDRGQPQHF
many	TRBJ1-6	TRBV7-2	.	TGTGCCAGCAGCTGGCCTAATTCACCCCTCCACTTT	CASSWPNSPLHF
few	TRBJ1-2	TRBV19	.	TGTGCCAGTATGGAAGACAGCCTCTATGGCTACACCTTC	CASMEDSLYGYTF
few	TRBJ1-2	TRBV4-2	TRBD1	TGTGCCAGCAGCCGCCGTCCGGGACAGGATATTTATGGCTACACCTTC	CASSRRPGQDIYGYTF
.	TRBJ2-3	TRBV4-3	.	TGCGCCAGCAGCCGAGACGGATTGAGCACAGATACGCAGTATTTT	CASSRDGLSTDTQYF
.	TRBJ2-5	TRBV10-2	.	TGCGCCAGCAGTGAAGGAGGACTACTGCAAGAGACCCAGTACTTC	CASSEGGLLQETQYF
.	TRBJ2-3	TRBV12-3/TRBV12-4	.	TGTGCCAGCAGTTTAAGACCTAGGTTAACAGATACGCAGTATTTT	CASSLRPRLTDTQYF
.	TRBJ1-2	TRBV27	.	TGTGCCAGCAGTTTATCGGGCCAGGGCTCTAACTATGGCTACACCTTC	CASSLSGQGSNYGYTF
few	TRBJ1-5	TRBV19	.	TGTGCCAGTAGTATGGACAGAGTAAATCAGCCCCAGCATTTT	CASSMDRVNQPQHF
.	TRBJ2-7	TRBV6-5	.	TGTGCCAGCAGTTCCCAGGTGGGGGAGTCTGGCTACGAGCAGTACTTC	CASSSQVGESGYEQYF
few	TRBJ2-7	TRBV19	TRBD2	TGTGCCAGTAGTATTCAGGAGAACGACAACCCGGGAGGCTCCTACGAGCAGTACTTC	CASSIQENDNPGGSYEQYF